This T cell receptor beta chain was recovered during a study of CD8+ T cells in alopecia areata. Study at large: The drug, oral tofacitinib, was given to treated patients at 5 to 10 mg twice daily. The study's findings and limits: Clonality in the scalp and expanded CD8+ clones ranked among the top 100 were significantly decreased by tofacitinib.

Treatment defined: oral pan-JAK inhibitor, 5-10 mg twice daily. This CDR3 has 14 amino acids. CDR1 and CDR2 (germline): SGHTA, FQGTGA. Trimming pared 4 bases from V and 6 bases from J, leaving 12 bases between. The authors extracted RNA and reverse transcribed it into cDNA as the sequencing template. The data were produced by immunoSEQ multiplex PCR, yet TCRdb's version contains in-frame clones alone and is incomplete. This sample has roughly 110,000 clones, with about 59% found just once. As for this clone: No antigen is known for it.

The receptor comes from a human donor with alopecia areata. Sequenced here: CD8+ T cells sorted from blood, sampled at week 24, from a patient treated with tofacitinib. The chain employs TRBV7-3 and TRBJ2-2; no reliable D call. CDR3 DNA sequence: TGTGCCAGCAGCTCCCGTGCCAAATCCGGGGAGCTGTTTTTT. It specifies CASSSRAKSGELFF.